The 18 T cell receptor beta chains reported below all come from one sample, sequenced in a study of response to subunit inactivated influenza vaccine. TCRdb analysed the RT-PCR reads with MiXCR anew, one entry per CDR3 protein. This table holds fewer than 350,000 distinct CDR3 sequences, about a fifth found once. Material: PBMCs from blood, obtained less than 22 months after vaccination. The origin of the receptors is a man between 50 and 70 years old who received an inactivated influenza vaccine.

J is TRBJ2-6 and V is TRBV5-4; 10 bases map to TRBD1. V lost 5 bases, J lost 4 bases, and 6 bases stayed unmatched. In germline, CDR1 is SGHNT, CDR2 YYREEE (reference sequence). CDR3 length: 16 amino acids. CDR3 region: CASRRDRGSGANVLTF. CDR3 in DNA: TGTGCCAGCAGACGGGACAGGGGTTCAGGGGCCAACGTCCTGACTTTC.

The chain couples TRBV24-1 to TRBJ2-7; TRBD2 matches at 7 bases. The germline V gene encodes CDR1 KGHDR and CDR2 SFDVKD. The CDR3 runs to 14 residues. V lost 3 bases to trimming and J lost 2 bases; unmatched junction nucleotides: 3. In nucleotides, the CDR3 is TGTGCCACCAGTGATCCCGGGACTACCTACGAGCAGTACTTC. It specifies CATSDPGTTYEQYF.

This clonotype was seen a few times. At one of its ends the junction is not consistent with the germline gene, which may arise from a read error. This chain connects TRBV7-7 to TRBJ2-5, with TRBD1 identical over 9 bases. Germline values: CDR1 SSHAT, CDR2 FNYEAQ (reference sequence). The length of the CDR3 is 15 residues. This chain's CDR3 is CASSPSNRGRGTQYF. The CDR3 region has the DNA TGTGCTAGCAGCCCCTCAAACAGGGGGCGCGGGACCCAGTACTTC.

V is TRBV20-1 and J is TRBJ2-1; the D call may be TRBD1 or TRBD2 (6 bases each). Germline assignment: CDR1 DFQATT and CDR2 SNEGSKA (reference sequence). Trimming removed 4 bases at V and 9 bases at J, with 19 bases between. This CDR3 spans 14 amino acids. In DNA form, the CDR3 reads TGCAGTGCTAACCCGACAGGAGCCGGGGGTGAGCAGTTCTTC. Its translation is CSANPTGAGGEQFF.

The chain uses TRBV14 and TRBJ2-7; D perhaps matches TRBD1 (5 bases). Trimming removed 4 bases at V and 3 bases at J, with 10 bases between. Germline lookup yields CDR1 SGHDN and CDR2 FVKESK. The CDR3 extends over 13 amino acids. The CDR3 loop is CASSRGFYYEQYF. Written as DNA, the CDR3 is TGTGCCAGCAGCCGGGGCTTCTACTACGAGCAGTACTTC.

This clonotype was recorded a few times. The chain carries TRBV20-1 and TRBJ1-5, with D possibly TRBD1 on 6 matching bases. Germline assignment: CDR1 DFQATT and CDR2 SNEGSKA (reference sequence). The CDR3 is 11 residues long. Trimming shortened V by 6 bases and J by 6 bases, and 9 bases separated the two germline ends. The CDR3 DNA reads TGCAGTGCGAAGACAGGTCAGCCCCAGCATTTT. It codes for CSAKTGQPQHF.

The gene calls are TRBV4-1 and TRBJ1-3; D gene unclear. Trimming left V 0 bases short and J 1 base short, with 10 bases between. The germline V gene encodes CDR1 MGHRA and CDR2 YSYEKL. CDR3 length: 16 residues. The CDR3 is CASSQELTESGNTIYF. The CDR3 nucleotides are TGCGCCAGCAGCCAAGAGCTAACAGAGTCTGGAAACACCATATATTTT.

This clonotype was recorded a few times. This chain connects TRBV6-1 to TRBJ1-1; D gene unclear. V was trimmed by 4 bases and J by 3 bases, leaving 9 bases between them. Per the germline V gene, CDR1 is MNHNS and CDR2 is SASEGT. This CDR3 comprises 13 residues. The CDR3 sequence is CASSGFGYTEAFF. DNA of the CDR3: TGTGCCAGCAGTGGGTTTGGGTACACTGAAGCTTTCTTT.

This clonotype appeared a few times. The chain couples TRBV6-1 to TRBJ1-5; the D gene is possibly TRBD1 (5 bases). The CDR3 consists of 16 residues. Germline V gene data show CDR1 as MNHNS and CDR2 as SASEGT. V was trimmed by 1 base and J by 6 bases, leaving 16 bases between them. The CDR3 DNA reads TGTGCCAGCAGTGAAGTGGTCGACAGTTATGGTCAGCCCCAGCATTTT. This gives the protein CASSEVVDSYGQPQHF.

The chain links TRBV6-1 to TRBJ1-1, with a tentative D call TRBD1 (5 bases). V was trimmed by 2 bases and J by 5 bases, leaving 18 bases between them. This CDR3 region has 16 residues. Germline V gives CDR1 MNHNS, CDR2 SASEGT. Here the CDR3 reads CASSELEVSRGTEAFF. CDR3 in DNA: TGTGCCAGCAGTGAATTAGAAGTCTCCCGGGGGACTGAAGCTTTCTTT.

This sequence joins TRBV6-1 and TRBJ1-1, with 8 bases aligning to TRBD1. CDR1 is MNHNS, CDR2 SASEGT, per germline. This CDR3 is 14 amino acids long. J was trimmed by 4 bases and V by 6 bases; bases with no gene match: 7. In DNA, the CDR3 is TGTGCCAGCAGCACCCAGGGGGCTTTCACTGAAGCTTTCTTT. Translation gives CASSTQGAFTEAFF.

The chain joins TRBV27 to TRBJ2-3; D remains ambiguous. Trimming took 9 bases from V and 0 from J, leaving 19 bases between them. Germline CDR1 is MNHEY and CDR2 is SMNVEV (reference sequence). The CDR3 consists of 16 residues. CDR3: CASAQIEMSSTDTQYF. CDR3 sequence (DNA): TGTGCCAGTGCCCAGATCGAAATGTCTAGCACAGATACGCAGTATTTT.

The chain recombines TRBV7-2 with TRBJ2-2; perhaps TRBD2 as D (5 bases). V lost 7 bases and J lost 9, with 12 bases in between. Germline lookup yields CDR1 SGHTA and CDR2 FQGNSA. The CDR3 loop spans 12 amino acids. CDR3 sequence reads: CASTRAGRELFF. The CDR3 DNA is TGTGCCAGCACCCGGGCGGGCCGGGAGCTGTTTTTT.

This clonotype showed up just a few times. Written as DNA, the CDR3 is TGTGCCAGCAGCGTAGAGGGAGCACCCTACGAGCAGTACTTC. This codes for CASSVEGAPYEQYF. The chain uses TRBV9 and TRBJ2-7, with a weak D call TRBD2 (5 bases). Trimming took 0 bases from V and 2 from J, leaving 9 bases between them. From germline, CDR1 is SGDLS and CDR2 YYNGEE. CDR3 length: 14 amino acids.

There are a few counts of this clonotype. V and J are TRBV11-3 and TRBJ2-1; D not certain. The CDR3 is 12 amino acids. V lost 0 bases to trimming and J lost 6 bases, with 3 bases between them. Germline CDR1 reads SGHNT; CDR2 reads YENEEA. CDR3 region: CASSLEVNEQFF. DNA for the CDR3: TGTGCCAGCAGCTTAGAGGTCAATGAGCAGTTCTTC.

The chain combines TRBV3-1 with TRBJ1-2; no firm D call. V was shortened by 0 bases and J by 4 bases, with 12 bases between the two germline ends. Germline loops: CDR1 LGHDT, CDR2 YNNKEL (reference sequence). The CDR3 is made up of 15 amino acids. This chain's CDR3 is CASSQDGVGIYGYTF. CDR3 sequence (DNA): TGTGCCAGCAGCCAAGATGGTGTAGGGATCTATGGCTACACCTTC.

The V and J genes are TRBV28 and TRBJ1-2; a possible D gene is TRBD1 (5 bases). The V end lost 6 bases, the J end lost 2 bases, and 13 bases lay between the germline ends. Per the germline V gene, CDR1 is MDHEN and CDR2 is SYDVKM. The CDR3 loop spans 14 amino acids. The CDR3 DNA is TGTGCCAGCAGCCCAGGGCCTCCGAACTATGGCTACACCTTC. Translating it yields CASSPGPPNYGYTF.

The chain couples TRBV4-2 to TRBJ1-2, with D possibly matching TRBD1 (6 bases). Germline values: CDR1 LGHNA, CDR2 YNFKEQ. V was pared by 0 bases and J by 8 bases, with 10 bases between. The CDR3 totals 13 residues. As DNA, the CDR3 is TGTGCCAGCAGCCAAGAACAGGGCACCGGCTACACCTTC. It translates to CASSQEQGTGYTF.